This T cell receptor (beta chain) appears in the sequencing data of a study of low-dose radiotherapy and immunotherapy resistance in tumors. Study information: Fractions of 0.5 Gy went to Cohort 1 every 2 weeks, totaling 6.5 Gy. Participants in Cohort 2 were given 1 Gy per fraction every two weeks, for 13 Gy over 26 weeks.

Gene-specific TRAV and TRBV primers were used for first-strand cDNA, covering alpha and beta chains. Using a constant-region primer together with a V-primer adapter, TCRs were subjected to around 20 PCR cycles of amplification. MiXCR, applied by TCRdb to the reads, yields one record per CDR3 protein. The sample consists of about 71,000 distinct CDR3 sequences, about a third of them appearing once. This clonotype appeared many times. As for time point: before trial treatment. Nivolumab, ipilimumab, aspirin, low-dose cyclophosphamide and low-dose radiotherapy were given to donors. The germline gives CDR1 MNHEY, CDR2 SVGEGT. V lost 6 bases and J 4 bases, leaving 22 bases between the germline ends. CDR3 length equals 16 residues.

The specimen was PBMCs, collected before treatment. The receptor comes from a female donor with ovarian cancer. The V call is TRBV6-2 or TRBV6-3, the J call TRBJ2-7; D is possibly TRBD1 or TRBD2 (5 bases each). CDR3 DNA sequence: TGTGCCAGCAGCGACAGCTCTGGGGGAATTCTTTACGAGCAGTACTTC. Translation gives CASSDSSGGILYEQYF.